One and the same sample provided the 5 T cell receptor beta chains below, sequenced in a study of cytomegalovirus exposure and HLA in healthy donors. The assay was immunoSEQ multiplex PCR, and TCRdb's table has in-frame clones only and misses some. The table has approximately 220,000 clones, roughly 89% seen once. Sequencing input: PBMCs. These receptors were taken from a man younger than 30 in good health and CMV-seronegative.

V and J are TRBV28 and TRBJ1-6; tentative D call: TRBD1 (6 bases). The CDR3 runs to 14 residues. Trimming pared 8 bases from V and 7 bases from J, leaving 15 bases between. Germline loops: CDR1 MDHEN, CDR2 SYDVKM. CDR3 sequence reads: CASANRVLNSPLHF. DNA of the CDR3: TGTGCCAGCGCCAACAGGGTTCTAAATTCACCCCTCCACTTT.

With regard to this clone: An end of the junction does not agree with germline; a read error may underlie this. The chain uses TRBV4-1 and TRBJ2-3, with D maybe TRBD1 (5 bases). This CDR3 comprises 12 residues. Germline CDR1 and CDR2: MGHRA and YSYEKL. The CDR3 nucleotides are TGCGCCAGCAGCCAAGATACAGGAAACCCGGATTTT. Its translation: CASSQDTGNPDF.

A single count supports this clone. The genes are TRBV14 and TRBJ2-7, with 10 nucleotides matching TRBD2. CDR1 and CDR2 (germline): SGHDN, FVKESK. This CDR3 is 17 amino acids long. Unmatched junction bases numbered 10, after V lost 1 base and J lost 4 bases. Here the CDR3 reads CASSQVNPGTSEYEQYF. CDR3 DNA sequence: TGTGCCAGCAGCCAAGTCAATCCCGGGACTAGCGAGTACGAGCAGTACTTC.

The chain recombines TRBV18 with TRBJ2-1; D is possibly TRBD1 (6 bases). Trimming removed 2 bases at V and 4 bases at J, with 18 bases between. This CDR3 region has 17 residues. CDR1 and CDR2 from the germline V gene are KGHSH and LQKENI. The CDR3 here is CASSPWGPDRIYNEQFF. As DNA, the CDR3 is TGTGCCAGCTCACCATGGGGGCCGGACAGAATTTACAATGAGCAGTTCTTC. Supplemented by reference TRBV18 and TRBJ2-1, the full variable domain reads NAGVMQNPRHLVRRRGQEARLRCSPMKGHSHVYWYRQLPEEGLKFMVYLQKENIIDESGMPKERFSAEFPKEGPSILRIQQVVRGDSAAYFCASSPWGPDRIYNEQFFGPGTRLTVL.

The rearrangement uses TRBV19 and TRBJ2-1; 7 bases align to TRBD1. The V segment lost 9 bases and the J segment 3 bases; nucleotides outside the gene matches: 11. This CDR3 has 15 residues. The germline V gene encodes CDR1 LNHDA and CDR2 SQIVND (reference sequence). CDR3 protein: CASTRDRVGYNEQFF. For the CDR3, the DNA is TGTGCCAGCACCCGAGACAGGGTTGGCTACAATGAGCAGTTCTTC.